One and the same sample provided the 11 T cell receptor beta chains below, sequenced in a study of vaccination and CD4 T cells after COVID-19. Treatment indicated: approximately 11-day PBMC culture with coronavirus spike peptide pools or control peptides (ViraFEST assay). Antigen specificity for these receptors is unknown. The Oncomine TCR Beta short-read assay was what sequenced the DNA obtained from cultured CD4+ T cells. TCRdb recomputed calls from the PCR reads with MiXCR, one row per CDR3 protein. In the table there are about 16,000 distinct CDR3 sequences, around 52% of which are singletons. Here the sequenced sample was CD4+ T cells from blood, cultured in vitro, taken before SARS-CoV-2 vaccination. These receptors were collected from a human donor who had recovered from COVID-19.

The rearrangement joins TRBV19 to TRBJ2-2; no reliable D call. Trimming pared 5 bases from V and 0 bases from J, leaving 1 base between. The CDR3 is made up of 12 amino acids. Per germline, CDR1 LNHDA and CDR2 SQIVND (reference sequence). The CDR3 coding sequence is TGTGCCAGTAGTCCGAACACCGGGGAGCTGTTTTTT. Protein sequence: CASSPNTGELFF.

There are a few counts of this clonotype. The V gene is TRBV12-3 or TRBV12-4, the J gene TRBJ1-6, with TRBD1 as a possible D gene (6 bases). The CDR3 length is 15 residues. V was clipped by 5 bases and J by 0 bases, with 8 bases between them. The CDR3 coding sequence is TGTGCCAGCAGTACAGGGCCCTCCTATAATTCACCCCTCCACTTT. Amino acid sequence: CASSTGPSYNSPLHF.

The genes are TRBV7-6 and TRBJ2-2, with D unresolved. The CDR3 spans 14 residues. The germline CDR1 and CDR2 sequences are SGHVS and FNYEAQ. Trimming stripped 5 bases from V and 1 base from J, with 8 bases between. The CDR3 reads CASSLDQNTGELFF. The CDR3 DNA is TGTGCCAGCAGCCTGGACCAGAACACCGGGGAGCTGTTTTTT.

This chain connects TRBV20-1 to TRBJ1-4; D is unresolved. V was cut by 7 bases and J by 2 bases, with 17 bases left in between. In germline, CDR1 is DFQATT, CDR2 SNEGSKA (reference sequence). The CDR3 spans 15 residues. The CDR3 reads CSVARPGGTNEKLFF. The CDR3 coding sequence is TGCAGTGTCGCAAGACCGGGAGGTACTAATGAAAAACTGTTTTTT.

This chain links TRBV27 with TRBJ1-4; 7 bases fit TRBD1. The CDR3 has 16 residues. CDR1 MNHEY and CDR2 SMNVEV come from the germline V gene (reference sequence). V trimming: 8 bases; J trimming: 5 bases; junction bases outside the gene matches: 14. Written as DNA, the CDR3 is TGTGCCAGCTCTCCGACGGCAGGGGGATACAATGAAAAACTGTTTTTT. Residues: CASSPTAGGYNEKLFF.

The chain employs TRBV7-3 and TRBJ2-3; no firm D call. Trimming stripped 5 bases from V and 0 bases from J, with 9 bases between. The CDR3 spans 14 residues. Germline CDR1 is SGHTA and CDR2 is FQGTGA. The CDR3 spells CASSLRPSTDTQYF. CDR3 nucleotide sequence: TGTGCCAGCAGCCTTCGACCTAGCACAGATACGCAGTATTTT.

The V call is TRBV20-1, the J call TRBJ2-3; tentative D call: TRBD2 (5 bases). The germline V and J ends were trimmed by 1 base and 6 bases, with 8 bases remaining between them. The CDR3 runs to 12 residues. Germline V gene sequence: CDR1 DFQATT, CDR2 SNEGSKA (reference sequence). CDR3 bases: TGCAGTGCTAGAGTGGGCGGGGATACGCAGTATTTT. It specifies CSARVGGDTQYF.

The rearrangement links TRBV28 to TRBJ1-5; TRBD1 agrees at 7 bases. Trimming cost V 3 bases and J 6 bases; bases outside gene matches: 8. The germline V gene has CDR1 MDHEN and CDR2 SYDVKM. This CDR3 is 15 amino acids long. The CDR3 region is CASSFQDRVGQPQHF. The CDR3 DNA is TGTGCCAGCAGTTTCCAAGACAGGGTGGGTCAGCCCCAGCATTTT.

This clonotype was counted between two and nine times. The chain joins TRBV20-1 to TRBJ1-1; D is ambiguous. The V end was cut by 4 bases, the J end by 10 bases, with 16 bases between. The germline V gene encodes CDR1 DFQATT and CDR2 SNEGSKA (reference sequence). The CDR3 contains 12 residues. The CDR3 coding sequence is TGCAGTGCTAAGGTATCGGGCGAGGGAGCTTTCTTT. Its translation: CSAKVSGEGAFF.

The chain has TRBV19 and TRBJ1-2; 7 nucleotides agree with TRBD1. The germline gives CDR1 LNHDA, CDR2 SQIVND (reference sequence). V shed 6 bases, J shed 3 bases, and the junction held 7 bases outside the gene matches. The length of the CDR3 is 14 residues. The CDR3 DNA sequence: TGTGCCAGTAGGGGGGTACAGGGGCACTATGGCTACACCTTC. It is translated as CASRGVQGHYGYTF.

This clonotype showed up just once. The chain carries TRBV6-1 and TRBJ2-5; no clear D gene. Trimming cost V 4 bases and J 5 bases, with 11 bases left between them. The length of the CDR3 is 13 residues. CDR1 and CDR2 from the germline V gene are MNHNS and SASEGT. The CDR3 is CASSGPSRETQYF. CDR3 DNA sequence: TGTGCCAGCAGTGGACCGTCAAGGGAGACCCAGTACTTC.